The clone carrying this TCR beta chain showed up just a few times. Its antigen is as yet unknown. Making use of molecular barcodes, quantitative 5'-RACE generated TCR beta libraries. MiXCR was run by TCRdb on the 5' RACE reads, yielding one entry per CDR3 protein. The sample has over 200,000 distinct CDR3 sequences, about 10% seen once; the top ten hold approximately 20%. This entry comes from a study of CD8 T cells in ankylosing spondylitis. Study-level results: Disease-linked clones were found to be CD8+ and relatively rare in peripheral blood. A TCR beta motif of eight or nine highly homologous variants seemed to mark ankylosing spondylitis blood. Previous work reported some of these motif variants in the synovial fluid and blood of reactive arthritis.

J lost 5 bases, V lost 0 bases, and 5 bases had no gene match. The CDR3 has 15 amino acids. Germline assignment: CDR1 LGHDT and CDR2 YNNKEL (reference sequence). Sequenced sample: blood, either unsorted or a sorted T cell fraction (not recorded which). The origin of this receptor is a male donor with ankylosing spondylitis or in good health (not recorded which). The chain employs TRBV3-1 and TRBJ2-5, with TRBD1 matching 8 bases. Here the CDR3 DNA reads TGTGCCAGCAGCCAAGACCGGACAGGGTGGGAGACCCAGTACTTC. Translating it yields CASSQDRTGWETQYF.